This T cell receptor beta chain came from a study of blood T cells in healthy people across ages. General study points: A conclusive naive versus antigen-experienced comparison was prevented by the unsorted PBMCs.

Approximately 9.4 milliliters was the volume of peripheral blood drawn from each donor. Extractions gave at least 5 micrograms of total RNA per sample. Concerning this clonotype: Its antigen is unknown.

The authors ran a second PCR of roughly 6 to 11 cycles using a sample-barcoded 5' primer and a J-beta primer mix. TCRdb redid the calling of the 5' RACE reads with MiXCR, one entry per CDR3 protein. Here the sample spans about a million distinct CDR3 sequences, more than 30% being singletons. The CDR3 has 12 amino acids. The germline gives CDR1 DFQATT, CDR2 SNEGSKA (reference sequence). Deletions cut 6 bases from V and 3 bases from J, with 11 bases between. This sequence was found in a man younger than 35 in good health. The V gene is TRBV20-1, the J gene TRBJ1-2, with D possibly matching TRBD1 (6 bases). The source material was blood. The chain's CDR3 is CSANGQHYGYTF. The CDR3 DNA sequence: TGCAGTGCGAACGGACAGCACTATGGCTACACCTTC.